The 13 T cell receptor beta chains below all came from one sample that was sequenced in a study of cytomegalovirus exposure and HLA in healthy donors. The study ran its PCR with 60 Vbeta and 13 Jbeta primers. Assay used: immunoSEQ multiplex PCR; TCRdb lists only in-frame clones, some missing. The repertoire holds about 180,000 clones, less than 80% seen once, with around 1.6% in the top ten. The material sequenced was PBMCs. The source is a man aged 18 to 29 in good health and CMV-seronegative.

This clone showed up just a few times. The chain has TRBV9 and TRBJ2-7; D is uncertain. CDR1 and CDR2 (germline): SGDLS, YYNGEE. Trimming removed 0 bases at V and 9 bases at J, with 16 bases between. CDR3 length: 14 residues. The CDR3 DNA sequence: TGTGCCAGCAGCGTAGCGGCGGAGCCCCGTGGGCAGTACTTC. Its protein is CASSVAAEPRGQYF.

This clone occurred once. The chain has TRBV28 and TRBJ1-6; D may be TRBD1 (5 bases). Germline lookup yields CDR1 MDHEN and CDR2 SYDVKM. The CDR3 contains 12 residues. Trimming removed 1 base at V and 12 bases at J, with 7 bases between. CDR3 coding DNA: TGTGCCAGCAGTTTATTGCAGGGACCCCTCCACTTT. Its protein is CASSLLQGPLHF.

The chain recombines TRBV10-3 with TRBJ2-1, with TRBD2 matching 15 bases. The V segment lost 2 bases and the J segment 1 base; nucleotides outside the gene matches: 0. This CDR3 has 17 residues. Per germline, CDR1 ENHRY and CDR2 SYGVKD. Here the CDR3 reads CAISEGTSGRSYNEQFF. The CDR3 DNA follows: TGTGCCATCAGTGAGGGGACTAGCGGGAGGTCCTACAATGAGCAGTTCTTC.

This CDR3 is CASSLSSGGNEQYF. The CDR3 DNA sequence: TGTGCCAGCAGCTTATCCTCAGGGGGAAACGAGCAGTACTTC. The chain couples TRBV5-4 to TRBJ2-7; 7 nucleotides line up with TRBD1. V shed 2 bases, J shed 5 bases, and the junction held 7 bases outside the gene matches. Per germline, CDR1 SGHNT and CDR2 YYREEE (reference sequence). The CDR3 extends over 14 amino acids.

V and J are TRBV1 and TRBJ2-1; no DNA check was done on the table's D call, TRBD2. TRBV1 is a pseudogene segment. The CDR3 is made up of 18 amino acids. This CDR3 reads CTSSYGLAGGPSYNEQFF. CDR3 nucleotides: TGCACCAGCAGCTATGGACTAGCGGGGGGGCCCTCCTACAATGAGCAGTTCTTC.

This clone showed up just a few times. The chain is built from TRBV11-2 and TRBJ2-7, with 10 nucleotides matching TRBD2. Trimming at V came to 5 bases and at J to 4 bases, leaving 11 bases not matched to a gene. From germline, CDR1 is SGHAT and CDR2 FQNNGV. The CDR3 has 16 amino acids. The CDR3, as DNA: TGTGCCAGCAGCCTCCCACCGGGACTAGCGCCATACGAGCAGTACTTC. This encodes CASSLPPGLAPYEQYF. Supplemented by reference TRBV11-2 and TRBJ2-7, the full variable domain reads EAGVAQSPRYKIIEKRQSVAFWCNPISGHATLYWYQQILGQGPKLLIQFQNNGVVDDSQLPKDRFSAERLKGVDSTLKIQPAKLEDSAVYLCASSLPPGLAPYEQYFGPGTRLTVT.

J is TRBJ2-7 and V is TRBV2; a weak D match, TRBD2 (7 bases). The CDR3 runs 14 residues. Germline CDR1 SNHLY, CDR2 FYNNEI. Trimming shortened V by 4 bases and J by 3 bases, and 13 bases separated the two germline ends. In DNA form, the CDR3 reads TGTGCCAGCAGTGTAGGGGGGGTTGACTACGAGCAGTACTTC. Amino acid sequence: CASSVGGVDYEQYF. Together with reference TRBV2 and TRBJ2-7, the CDR3 gives the full variable domain: EPEVTQTPSHQVTQMGQEVILRCVPISNHLYFYWYRQILGQKVEFLVSFYNNEISEKSEIFDDQFSVERPDGSNFTLKIRSTKLEDSAMYFCASSVGGVDYEQYFGPGTRLTVT.

The rearrangement uses TRBV7-2 and TRBJ2-7, with 7 bases that match TRBD2. CDR1 SGHTA and CDR2 FQGNSA come from the germline V gene. The V segment lost 3 bases and the J segment 7 bases; nucleotides outside the gene matches: 18. The CDR3 is 17 residues long. Written as DNA, the CDR3 is TGTGCCAGCAGCTTGGAGAAGGGAGGCGGGAGAGTAAGAGAGCAGTACTTC. This codes for CASSLEKGGGRVREQYF.

The genes are TRBV7-9 and TRBJ2-1; 7 positions match TRBD2. The V segment lost 5 bases and the J segment 4 bases; nucleotides outside the gene matches: 8. The CDR3 length is 15 residues. Germline assignment: CDR1 SEHNR and CDR2 FQNEAQ (reference sequence). The CDR3 region has the DNA TGTGCCAGCAGCCCCGGGGGGTTCCTGTACAATGAGCAGTTCTTC. The encoded protein is CASSPGGFLYNEQFF.

Of note for this clone: A read error may produce the germline difference seen at one junction end. V gene TRBV4-1 combines with J gene TRBJ2-3; a possible D gene is TRBD2 (6 bases). CDR1 and CDR2 (germline): MGHRA, YSYEKL. The CDR3 extends over 13 amino acids. The CDR3 spells CASSQDEGLANNF. Here the CDR3 DNA reads TGCGCCAGCAGCCAAGATGAGGGACTCGCGAATAATTTT.

This rearrangement joins TRBV28 to TRBJ2-6; tentative D call: TRBD1 (6 bases). There are 15 residues in the CDR3. V gave up 5 bases and J gave up 0 bases, with 8 bases separating them. Germline-derived CDR1 and CDR2 are MDHEN and SYDVKM. CDR3 region: CASSLQGSGANVLTF. The CDR3 nucleotides read TGTGCCAGCAGTCTACAGGGCTCTGGGGCCAACGTCCTGACTTTC.

The CDR3 spells CASSEAGGTDTQYF. Here the CDR3 DNA reads TGTGCCAGCAGTGAAGCGGGAGGCACAGATACGCAGTATTTT. V gene TRBV25-1 combines with J gene TRBJ2-3; TRBD2 aligns across 7 bases. This CDR3 has 14 amino acids. The ends lost 2 bases at V and 1 base at J; junction bases unmatched: 0. Germline CDR1 reads MGHDK; CDR2 reads SYGVNS.

V is TRBV7-6 and J is TRBJ1-5; the D gene is possibly TRBD1 (6 bases). V lost 5 bases and J lost 1, with 12 bases in between. CDR3 size: 15 residues. CDR1 SGHVS and CDR2 FNYEAQ come from the germline V gene. The CDR3 reads CASSPGQISNQPQHF. CDR3 in DNA: TGTGCCAGCAGCCCCGGACAGATAAGCAATCAGCCCCAGCATTTT.